This TCR beta chain is drawn from a study of blood T cell repertoires in COVID-19. The overall study: Researchers got acute and convalescent COVID-19 samples from the United States, Italy and Spain. PBMCs, B-cell-depleted T cells, or T cells provided the cDNA or gDNA that made up the material.

Study processing details: It was from reference gene primer amplification that nucleated cell counts were estimated. The table came from immunoSEQ multiplex PCR; TCRdb's copy has only in-frame clones and leaves some out. Clone size and V and J calls were adopted from that table, with D and trimming inferred from the DNA. The table has tens of thousands of clones, over 70% seen once. In germline, CDR1 is DFQATT, CDR2 SNEGSKA (reference sequence). Germline trimming cut 3 bases from V and 5 bases from J; bases unmatched to any gene: 17. The CDR3 sequence is 17 residues long. The clonotype was recovered from a human donor with active COVID-19. The donor label of this sample is uncertain. Sequenced material: peripheral blood. The chain joins TRBV20-1 to TRBJ2-3, with 7 bases aligning to TRBD1. The CDR3, as DNA: TGCAGTGCTAGTACGGCATCCCGAGGGGGCCTGATAGATACGCAGTATTTT. It is translated as CSASTASRGGLIDTQYF.